The clone carrying this TCR beta chain was counted a few times. Its target is not known. In germline, CDR1 is SGHTA, CDR2 FQGNSA. There are 16 residues in the CDR3. V dropped 1 base and J dropped 2; count of bases not matched to a gene: 8. TCRdb used MiXCR to reprocess the 5' RACE reads, holding one entry per CDR3 protein. The sample records more than 400,000 distinct CDR3 sequences, approximately 14% being singletons. This sample is part of a study of identical twins. Points from the study as a whole: Beta clonotypes that were abundant in cord blood contained fewer insertions, a pattern absent from memory repertoires.

These data also featured in a second study, about yellow fever vaccine responses in identical twins. According to that study: Twins' vaccine T cell response reportedly seemed partly convergent, partly personalized.

Sequences were obtained from CD4+ T cells sorted from blood. This clonotype was obtained from a woman aged 18-30 years in good health. The chain is built from TRBV7-2 and TRBJ2-7; 7 nucleotides align to TRBD2. Here the CDR3 reads CASSLVGVAGAYEQYF. Written as DNA, the CDR3 is TGTGCCAGCAGCTTAGTTGGGGTAGCGGGCGCCTACGAGCAGTACTTC.